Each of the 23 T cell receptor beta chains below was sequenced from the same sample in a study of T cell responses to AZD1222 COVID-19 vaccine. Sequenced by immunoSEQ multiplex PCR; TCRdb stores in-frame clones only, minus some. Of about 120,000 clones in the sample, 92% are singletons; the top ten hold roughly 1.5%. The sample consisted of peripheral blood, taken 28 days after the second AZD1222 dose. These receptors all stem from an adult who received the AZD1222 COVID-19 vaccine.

The CDR3 protein is CASSPLPSGSPGDTQYF. The CDR3 DNA reads TGTGCCAGCTCACCACTTCCCAGCGGGAGTCCCGGAGATACGCAGTATTTT. The V gene is TRBV18, the J gene TRBJ2-3, with 8 bases matching TRBD2. V gave up 1 base and J gave up 5 bases; unmatched junction bases: 11. The CDR3 has 17 amino acids. Germline loops: CDR1 KGHSH, CDR2 LQKENI.

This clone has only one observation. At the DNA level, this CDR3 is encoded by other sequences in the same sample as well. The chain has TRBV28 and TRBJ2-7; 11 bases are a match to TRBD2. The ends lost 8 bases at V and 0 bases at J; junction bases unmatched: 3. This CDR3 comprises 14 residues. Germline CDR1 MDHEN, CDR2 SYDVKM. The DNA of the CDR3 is TGTGCCAGCGTCGGGACTAGCGGCTCCTACGAGCAGTACTTC. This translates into CASVGTSGSYEQYF.

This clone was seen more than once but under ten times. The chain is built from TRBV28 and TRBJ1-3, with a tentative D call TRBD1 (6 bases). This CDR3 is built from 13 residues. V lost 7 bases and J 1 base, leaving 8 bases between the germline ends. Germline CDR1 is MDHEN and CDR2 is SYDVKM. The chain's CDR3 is CASTTGSGNTIYF. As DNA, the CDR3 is TGTGCCAGCACTACAGGGTCTGGAAACACCATATATTTT.

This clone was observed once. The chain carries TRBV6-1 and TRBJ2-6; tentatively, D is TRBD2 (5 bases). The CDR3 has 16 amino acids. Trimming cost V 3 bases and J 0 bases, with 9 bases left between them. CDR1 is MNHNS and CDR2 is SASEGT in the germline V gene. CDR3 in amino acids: CASSEESGSGANVLTF. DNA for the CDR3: TGTGCCAGCAGTGAGGAGAGCGGCTCTGGGGCCAACGTCCTGACTTTC.

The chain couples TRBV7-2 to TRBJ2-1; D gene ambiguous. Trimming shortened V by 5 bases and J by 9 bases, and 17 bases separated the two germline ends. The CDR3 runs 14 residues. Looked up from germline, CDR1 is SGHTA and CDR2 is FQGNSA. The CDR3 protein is CASSPQAREPEQFF. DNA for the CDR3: TGTGCCAGCAGCCCTCAGGCGAGAGAACCTGAGCAGTTCTTC.

The DNA of the CDR3 is TGTGCCAGCAGCCAAGACGGGGGGAGCTCCTACGAGCAGTACTTC. This gives the protein CASSQDGGSSYEQYF. The chain links TRBV3-1 (or the pseudogene TRBV3-2) to TRBJ2-7, with TRBD2 matching over 7 bases. With 0 bases clipped from V and 0 bases from J, the junction kept 2 bases outside the gene matches. The germline V gene has CDR1 LGHDT and CDR2 YNNKEL (reference sequence). The CDR3 extends over 15 amino acids.

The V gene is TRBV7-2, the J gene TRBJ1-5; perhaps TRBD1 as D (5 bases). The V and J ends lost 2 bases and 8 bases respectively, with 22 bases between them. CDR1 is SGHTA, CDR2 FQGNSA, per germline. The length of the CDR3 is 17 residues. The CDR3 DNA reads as TGTGCCAGCAGCTTACTTCTGGGAGGGACGGGTGAGGAGCCCCAGCATTTT. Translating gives CASSLLLGGTGEEPQHF.

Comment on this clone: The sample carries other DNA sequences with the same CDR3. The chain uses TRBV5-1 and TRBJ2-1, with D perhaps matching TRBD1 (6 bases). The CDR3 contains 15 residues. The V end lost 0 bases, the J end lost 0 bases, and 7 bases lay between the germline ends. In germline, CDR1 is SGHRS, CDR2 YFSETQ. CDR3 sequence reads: CASSLEGGSYNEQFF. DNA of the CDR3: TGCGCCAGCAGCTTGGAAGGGGGCTCCTACAATGAGCAGTTCTTC.

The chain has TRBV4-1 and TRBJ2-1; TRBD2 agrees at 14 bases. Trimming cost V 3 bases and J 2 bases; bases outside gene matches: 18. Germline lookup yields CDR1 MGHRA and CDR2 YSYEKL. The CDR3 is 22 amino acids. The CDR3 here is CASSHPLRPGLAGERTYNEQFF. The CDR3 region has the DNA TGCGCCAGCAGCCATCCCCTTCGACCGGGACTAGCGGGAGAAAGGACCTACAATGAGCAGTTCTTC.

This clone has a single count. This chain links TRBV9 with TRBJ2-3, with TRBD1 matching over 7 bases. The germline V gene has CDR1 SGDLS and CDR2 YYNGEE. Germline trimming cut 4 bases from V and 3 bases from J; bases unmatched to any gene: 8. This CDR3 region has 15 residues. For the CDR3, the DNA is TGTGCCAGCAGCATTCGGGACAGTTTTACAGATACGCAGTATTTT. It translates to CASSIRDSFTDTQYF.

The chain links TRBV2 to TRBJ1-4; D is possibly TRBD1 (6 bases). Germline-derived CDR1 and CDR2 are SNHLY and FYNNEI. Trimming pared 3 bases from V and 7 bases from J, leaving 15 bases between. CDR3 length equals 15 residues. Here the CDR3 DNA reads TGTGCCAGCAGTGATCCCGGGACCAGGGGTGAAAAACTGTTTTTT. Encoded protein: CASSDPGTRGEKLFF.

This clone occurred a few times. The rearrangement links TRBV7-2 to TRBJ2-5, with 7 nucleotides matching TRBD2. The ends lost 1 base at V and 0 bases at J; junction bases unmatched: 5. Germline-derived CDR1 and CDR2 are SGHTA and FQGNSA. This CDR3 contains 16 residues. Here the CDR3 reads CASSLVLAEYQETQYF. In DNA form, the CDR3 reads TGTGCCAGCAGCTTAGTTCTAGCGGAGTACCAAGAGACCCAGTACTTC. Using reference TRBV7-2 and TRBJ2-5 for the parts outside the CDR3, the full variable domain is GAGVSQSPSNKVTEKGKDVELRCDPISGHTALYWYRQSLGQGLEFLIYFQGNSAPDKSGLPSDRFSAERTGGSVSTLTIQRTQQEDSAVYLCASSLVLAEYQETQYFGPGTRLLVL.

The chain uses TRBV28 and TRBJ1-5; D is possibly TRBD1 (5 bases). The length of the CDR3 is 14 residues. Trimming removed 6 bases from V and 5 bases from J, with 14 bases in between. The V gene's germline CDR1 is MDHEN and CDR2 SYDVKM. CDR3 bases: TGTGCCAGCAGCCTCGGGACGGTCGATCAGCCCCAGCATTTT. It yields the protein CASSLGTVDQPQHF.

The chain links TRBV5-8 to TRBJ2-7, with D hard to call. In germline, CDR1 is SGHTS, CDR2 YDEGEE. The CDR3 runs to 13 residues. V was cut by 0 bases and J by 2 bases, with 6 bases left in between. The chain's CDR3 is CASSLDSAYEQYF. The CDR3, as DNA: TGTGCCAGCAGCTTGGACAGTGCCTACGAGCAGTACTTC.

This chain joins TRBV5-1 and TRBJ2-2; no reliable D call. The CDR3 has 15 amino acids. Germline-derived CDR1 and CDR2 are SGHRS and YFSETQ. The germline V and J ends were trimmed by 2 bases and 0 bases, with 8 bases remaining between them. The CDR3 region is CASSFEHANTGELFF. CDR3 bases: TGCGCCAGCAGCTTTGAGCACGCGAACACCGGGGAGCTGTTTTTT. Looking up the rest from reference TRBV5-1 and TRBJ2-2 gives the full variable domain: KAGVTQTPRYLIKTRGQQVTLSCSPISGHRSVSWYQQTPGQGLQFLFEYFSETQRNKGNFPGRFSGRQFSNSRSEMNVSTLELGDSALYLCASSFEHANTGELFFGEGSRLTVL.

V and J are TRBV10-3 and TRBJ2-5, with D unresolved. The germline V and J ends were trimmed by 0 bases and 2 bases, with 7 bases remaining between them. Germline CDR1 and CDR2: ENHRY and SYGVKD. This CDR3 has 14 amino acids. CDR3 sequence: CAISESARQETQYF. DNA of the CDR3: TGTGCCATCAGTGAGTCTGCAAGACAAGAGACCCAGTACTTC.

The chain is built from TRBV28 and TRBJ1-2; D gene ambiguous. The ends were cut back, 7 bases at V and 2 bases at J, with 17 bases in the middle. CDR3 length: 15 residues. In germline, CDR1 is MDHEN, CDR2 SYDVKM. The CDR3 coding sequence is TGTGCCAGCACACCCTCACGTGGCTTAAACTATGGCTACACCTTC. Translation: CASTPSRGLNYGYTF.

CDR3 bases: TGTGCCAGCTCACAACAAAGCAGGGCATCCACTGGAAACACCATATATTTT. Protein: CASSQQSRASTGNTIYF. J is TRBJ1-3 and V is TRBV18; D is possibly TRBD1 (5 bases). The CDR3 length is 17 residues. The V end was cut by 4 bases, the J end by 2 bases, with 18 bases between. CDR1 KGHSH and CDR2 LQKENI come from the germline V gene.

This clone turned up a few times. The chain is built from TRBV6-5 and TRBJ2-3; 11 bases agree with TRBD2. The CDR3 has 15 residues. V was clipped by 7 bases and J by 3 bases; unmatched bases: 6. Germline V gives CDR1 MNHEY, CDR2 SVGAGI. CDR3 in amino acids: CASTPLAGATDTQYF. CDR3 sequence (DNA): TGTGCCAGCACCCCACTAGCGGGAGCGACAGATACGCAGTATTTT.

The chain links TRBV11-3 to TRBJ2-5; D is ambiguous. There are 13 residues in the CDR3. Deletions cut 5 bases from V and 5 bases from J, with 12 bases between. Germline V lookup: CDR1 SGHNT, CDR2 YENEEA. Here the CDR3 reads CASSPGRRETQYF. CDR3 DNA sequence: TGTGCCAGCAGCCCCGGACGCCGGGAGACCCAGTACTTC.

The CDR3 protein is CASSRVRTSGSYEQYF. DNA for the CDR3: TGTGCCAGCAGCCGAGTCCGAACTAGCGGATCCTACGAGCAGTACTTC. This chain connects TRBV3-1 (or the pseudogene TRBV3-2) to TRBJ2-7, with TRBD2 matching over 8 bases. V dropped 4 bases and J dropped 1; count of bases not matched to a gene: 9. CDR1 and CDR2 from the germline V gene are LGHDT and YNNKEL (reference sequence). The CDR3 has 16 amino acids.

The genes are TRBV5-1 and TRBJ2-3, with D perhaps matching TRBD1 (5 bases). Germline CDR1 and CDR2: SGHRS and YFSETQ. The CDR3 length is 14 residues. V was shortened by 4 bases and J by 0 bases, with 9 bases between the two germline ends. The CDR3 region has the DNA TGCGCCAGCAGCCTGACAGTTAGCACAGATACGCAGTATTTT. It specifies CASSLTVSTDTQYF.

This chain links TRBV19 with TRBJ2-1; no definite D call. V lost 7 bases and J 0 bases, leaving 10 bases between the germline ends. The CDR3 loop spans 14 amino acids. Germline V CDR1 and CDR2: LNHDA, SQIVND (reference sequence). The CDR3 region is CASKRQSSYNEQFF. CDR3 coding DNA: TGTGCCAGTAAAAGGCAAAGCTCCTACAATGAGCAGTTCTTC.